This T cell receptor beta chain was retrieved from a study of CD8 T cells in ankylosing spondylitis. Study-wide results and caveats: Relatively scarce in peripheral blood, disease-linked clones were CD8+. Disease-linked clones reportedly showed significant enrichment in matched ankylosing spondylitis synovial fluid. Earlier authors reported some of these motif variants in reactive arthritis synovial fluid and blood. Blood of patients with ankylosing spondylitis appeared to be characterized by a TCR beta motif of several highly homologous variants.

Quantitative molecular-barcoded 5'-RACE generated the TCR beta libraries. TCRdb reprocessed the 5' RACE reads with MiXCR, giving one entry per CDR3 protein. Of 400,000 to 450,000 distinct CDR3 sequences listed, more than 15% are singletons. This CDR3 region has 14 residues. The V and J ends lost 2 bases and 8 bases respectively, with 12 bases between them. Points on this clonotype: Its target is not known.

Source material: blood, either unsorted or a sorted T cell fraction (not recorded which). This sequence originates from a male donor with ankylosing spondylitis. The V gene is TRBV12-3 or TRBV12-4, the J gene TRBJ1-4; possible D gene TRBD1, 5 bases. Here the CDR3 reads CASSLWGVDEKLFF. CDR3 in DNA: TGTGCCAGCAGTTTATGGGGGGTTGACGAAAAACTGTTTTTT.